These T cell receptor beta chains were read from a single sample in a study of T cell responses to AZD1222 COVID-19 vaccine. Produced via immunoSEQ multiplex PCR; TCRdb's table is partial and in-frame only. The sample shows about 42,000 clones, approximately 80% of them seen only once. The specimen was peripheral blood, collected 28 days after the second AZD1222 dose. These receptors originate from an adult who received the AZD1222 COVID-19 vaccine. Each CDR3 is given with its conserved first and last residue. D genes are given only for firm matches. A clone size is listed for some rows: how often the clone was seen (once, few, many), or a class if it is expanded.

TRBV19,few,.,TRBJ2-3,CASSLQQGITDTQYF,TGTGCCAGTAGTTTACAGCAAGGGATCACAGATACGCAGTATTTT
TRBV27,.,.,TRBJ1-2,CASRKQGVKGYGYTF,TGTGCCAGCAGAAAACAGGGCGTCAAGGGCTATGGCTACACCTTC
TRBV10-2,.,TRBD1,TRBJ2-7,CASSEGGGQGAYEQYF,TGCGCCAGCAGTGAGGGTGGTGGACAGGGGGCGTACGAGCAGTACTTC
TRBV6-5,few,.,TRBJ1-2,CASNPGSYGYTF,TGTGCCAGCAACCCAGGGAGCTATGGCTACACCTTC
TRBV7-9,.,.,TRBJ2-2,CASSLGQYTGELFF,TGTGCCAGCAGCTTAGGGCAGTACACCGGGGAGCTGTTTTTT
TRBV6-5,.,.,TRBJ2-2,CASSRKVLGTGELFF,TGTGCCAGCAGTCGGAAGGTTCTAGGCACCGGGGAGCTGTTTTTT
TRBV29-1,.,.,TRBJ1-2,CSVPHRAKGYTF,TGCAGCGTACCCCACAGGGCGAAAGGCTACACCTTC
TRBV7-9,few,.,TRBJ1-6,CASSFPAGSPLHF,TGTGCCAGCAGCTTCCCTGCGGGTTCACCCCTCCACTTT
TRBV6-1,.,.,TRBJ1-3,CASSEVALGTIYF,TGTGCCAGCAGTGAAGTGGCCCTCGGCACCATATATTTT
TRBV6-1,few,.,TRBJ2-7,CASSEQWYEQYF,TGTGCCAGCAGTGAACAGTGGTACGAGCAGTACTTC
TRBV29-1,.,.,TRBJ1-1,CSVSEGAEAFF,TGCAGCGTTAGTGAGGGAGCTGAAGCTTTCTTT
TRBV24-1,few,.,TRBJ2-2,CATTLAGDGGELFF,TGTGCCACCACCCTTGCAGGGGATGGCGGGGAGCTGTTTTTT
TRBV12-3/TRBV12-4,few,TRBD1,TRBJ1-2,CASSLDRQGYTF,TGTGCCAGCAGTCTCGATCGACAGGGATACACCTTC
TRBV19,.,.,TRBJ1-2,CASRGQPYGYTF,TGTGCCAGTAGAGGACAGCCGTATGGCTACACCTTC
TRBV7-8,.,.,TRBJ2-7,CASSLVSGGQYF,TGTGCCAGCAGCTTAGTTTCCGGGGGGCAGTACTTC
TRBV6-4,.,TRBD2,TRBJ2-7,CASSGYIPTSGGTDYEQYF,TGTGCCAGCAGTGGCTATATCCCCACTAGCGGGGGGACCGACTACGAGCAGTACTTC
TRBV5-4,.,.,TRBJ2-3,CASSLSTDTQYF,TGTGCCAGCAGCTTGTCTACAGATACGCAGTATTTT
TRBV30,.,.,TRBJ2-7,CAWSSAVTRQYF,TGTGCCTGGAGTTCTGCGGTCACTAGGCAGTACTTC
TRBV19,few,.,TRBJ1-6,CASSQVDNSPLHF,TGTGCCAGTAGTCAAGTTGATAATTCACCCCTCCACTTT
TRBV29-1,.,.,TRBJ1-1,CSVARGLNTEAFF,TGCAGCGTTGCGCGGGGCCTGAACACTGAAGCTTTCTTT
TRBV7-9,few,.,TRBJ2-7,CASSFNRVGGDYEQYF,TGTGCCAGCAGCTTTAACCGCGTGGGCGGGGACTACGAGCAGTACTTC
TRBV6-5,.,.,TRBJ2-5,CASRAPDGPTQYF,TGTGCCAGCAGGGCCCCAGACGGACCGACCCAGTACTTC
TRBV5-1,.,.,TRBJ2-5,CASSYRVGETQYF,TGCGCCAGCAGCTACAGGGTTGGCGAGACCCAGTACTTC
TRBV18,few,.,TRBJ1-4,CASSLGATGEKLFF,TGTGCCAGCTCACTTGGAGCTACAGGTGAAAAACTGTTTTTT
TRBV5-6,.,.,TRBJ1-2,CASSRLGQRIGYTF,TGTGCCAGCAGCCGCCTAGGACAGCGAATTGGCTACACCTTC
TRBV6-5,.,TRBD1,TRBJ2-1,CASINRGRPSEQFF,TGTGCCAGCATTAACAGGGGGCGCCCCAGCGAGCAGTTCTTC
TRBV5-4,.,.,TRBJ2-7,CASSLALGNEQYF,TGTGCCAGCAGCTTGGCTCTCGGGAACGAGCAGTACTTC
TRBV19,.,.,TRBJ1-2,CASLRGPVNYGYTF,TGTGCCTCACTAAGGGGCCCCGTTAACTATGGCTACACCTTC
TRBV6-5,once,.,TRBJ1-2,CASSYSGMNYGYTF,TGTGCCAGCAGTTACTCAGGAATGAACTATGGCTACACCTTC
TRBV6-2/TRBV6-3,.,.,TRBJ1-4,CASSNSEKLFF,TGTGCCAGCAGTAACAGCGAAAAACTGTTTTTT
TRBV2,.,.,TRBJ1-5,CASSDRGVNQPQHF,TGTGCCAGCAGTGATAGGGGAGTCAATCAGCCCCAGCATTTT